This TCR beta chain was identified during a study of blood T cell repertoires in COVID-19. Study in general: From the United States, Italy and Spain came samples of acute and convalescent COVID-19. Sources were T cells, B-cell-depleted T cells, or PBMCs; the material itself was cDNA or gDNA.

The CDR3 contains 17 residues. V dropped 2 bases and J dropped 2 bases, with 15 bases sitting between them. CDR1 is KGHSH, CDR2 LQKENI, per germline. This clone was counted a single time. Original analysis: Cell counts per sample came from amplifying reference gene primers. Sequencing used immunoSEQ multiplex PCR; TCRdb keeps in-frame clones, though not all of them. That table is the source of V, J and clone size, and D and trimming were worked out from the DNA. The table records about 49,000 clones, over 80% of them present only once. This chain connects TRBV18 to TRBJ2-2; possibly TRBD1 for D (6 bases). This sequence originates from a human donor in a cohort sampled during active COVID-19. Sequencing used peripheral blood. CDR3 DNA sequence: TGTGCCAGCTCACCAAGGGGCGGACAGACAAACACCGGGGAGCTGTTTTTT. It encodes CASSPRGGQTNTGELFF.